These T cell receptor beta chains were read from a single sample in a study of T-cell reconstitution after alpha-beta-depleted transplantation in children. TCRdb fed the PCR reads into MiXCR, producing one record per CDR3 protein. Of just under 550,000 distinct CDR3 sequences in the sample, around 18% were seen once. The sequencing used PBMCs from the stem cell graft donor, collected from the stem cell graft. The receptor source for this set is a human donor who donated a stem cell graft to a child with acute lymphoblastic leukemia. CDR3s include the opening cysteine and the closing phenylalanine or tryptophan. A D gene is named only where the DNA matches it firmly. The listing skips clone size in some rows; elsewhere it reads once, few, many or a size class.

d_gene: -
j_gene: TRBJ1-5
abundance: -
v_gene: TRBV6-5
CDR3aa: CASSYSNPEYSNQPQHF
CDR3nt: TGTGCCAGCAGTTACTCGAACCCGGAGTATAGCAATCAGCCCCAGCATTTT

d_gene: TRBD1
j_gene: TRBJ1-4
abundance: few
v_gene: TRBV11-2
CDR3aa: CASSFGTGSSQLFF
CDR3nt: TGTGCCAGCAGCTTTGGGACAGGGAGTAGTCAACTGTTTTTT

d_gene: -
j_gene: TRBJ2-4
abundance: -
v_gene: TRBV30
CDR3aa: CAWSQGAGTNIQYF
CDR3nt: TGTGCCTGGAGTCAAGGGGCAGGTACCAACATTCAGTACTTC

d_gene: -
j_gene: TRBJ1-1
abundance: -
v_gene: TRBV2
CDR3aa: CASSEGLPTWNTEAFF
CDR3nt: TGTGCCAGCAGTGAGGGACTGCCCACCTGGAACACTGAAGCTTTCTTT

d_gene: TRBD2
j_gene: TRBJ2-1
abundance: few
v_gene: TRBV7-9
CDR3aa: CASRDLEIAGPYNEQFF
CDR3nt: TGTGCCAGCAGGGACCTTGAAATAGCGGGGCCCTACAATGAGCAGTTCTTC

d_gene: -
j_gene: TRBJ2-7
abundance: few
v_gene: TRBV24-1
CDR3aa: CATSGNYEQYF
CDR3nt: TGTGCCACCAGCGGGAACTACGAGCAGTACTTC

d_gene: -
j_gene: TRBJ1-4
abundance: few
v_gene: TRBV7-9
CDR3aa: CASSLAMSATNEKLFF
CDR3nt: TGTGCCAGCAGCTTAGCGATGTCTGCAACTAATGAAAAACTGTTTTTT

d_gene: TRBD2
j_gene: TRBJ2-7
abundance: -
v_gene: TRBV5-1
CDR3aa: CASSLDPGGTLSYEQYF
CDR3nt: TGCGCCAGCAGCTTGGACCCGGGAGGGACCCTCTCCTACGAGCAGTACTTC

d_gene: TRBD2
j_gene: TRBJ2-5
abundance: few
v_gene: TRBV12-3/TRBV12-4
CDR3aa: CASSPAGGGETQYF
CDR3nt: TGTGCCAGCAGCCCTGCGGGGGGAGGAGAGACCCAGTACTTC

d_gene: TRBD2
j_gene: TRBJ2-1
abundance: few
v_gene: TRBV6-5
CDR3aa: CASSYTILAGGIGEQFF
CDR3nt: TGTGCCAGCAGTTACACTATCCTAGCGGGAGGGATTGGCGAGCAGTTCTTC

d_gene: TRBD2
j_gene: TRBJ2-3
abundance: -
v_gene: TRBV3-1
CDR3aa: CASSQDPPGLPGDTQYF
CDR3nt: TGTGCCAGCAGCCAAGACCCTCCGGGACTACCGGGGGATACGCAGTATTTT

d_gene: TRBD1
j_gene: TRBJ2-3
abundance: -
v_gene: TRBV5-5
CDR3aa: CASSSIDRGTDTQYF
CDR3nt: TGTGCCAGCAGTTCCATCGACAGGGGAACAGATACGCAGTATTTT

d_gene: TRBD2
j_gene: TRBJ2-1
abundance: few
v_gene: TRBV30
CDR3aa: CAWSGTSGGYNEQFF
CDR3nt: TGTGCCTGGAGTGGAACTAGCGGGGGCTACAATGAGCAGTTCTTC

d_gene: TRBD1
j_gene: TRBJ2-1
abundance: -
v_gene: TRBV27
CDR3aa: CASSAEQGISYNEQFF
CDR3nt: TGTGCCAGCAGTGCGGAACAGGGGATATCCTACAATGAGCAGTTCTTC

d_gene: TRBD1
j_gene: TRBJ2-2
abundance: few
v_gene: TRBV6-1
CDR3aa: CASSSGTGGTGELFF
CDR3nt: TGTGCCAGCAGCTCCGGGACAGGGGGTACCGGGGAGCTGTTTTTT

d_gene: TRBD2
j_gene: TRBJ2-1
abundance: many
v_gene: TRBV12-3/TRBV12-4
CDR3aa: CASSQLRQGISTSGRHEQFF
CDR3nt: TGTGCCAGCAGTCAGCTACGACAGGGAATATCGACTAGCGGGAGGCATGAGCAGTTCTTC

d_gene: TRBD2
j_gene: TRBJ2-1
abundance: -
v_gene: TRBV5-1
CDR3aa: CASSFRLAGAHEQFF
CDR3nt: TGCGCCAGCAGCTTCCGACTAGCGGGAGCCCATGAGCAGTTCTTC

d_gene: -
j_gene: TRBJ2-7
abundance: -
v_gene: TRBV5-4
CDR3aa: CASSRGVMALTGEQYF
CDR3nt: TGTGCCAGCAGCAGGGGCGTAATGGCCCTCACGGGCGAGCAGTACTTC

d_gene: TRBD1
j_gene: TRBJ1-4
abundance: -
v_gene: TRBV5-1
CDR3aa: CASSLVQGAGEKLFF
CDR3nt: TGCGCCAGCAGCTTGGTACAGGGGGCCGGTGAAAAACTGTTTTTT

d_gene: -
j_gene: TRBJ2-1
abundance: -
v_gene: TRBV27
CDR3aa: CATNRDNEQFF
CDR3nt: TGTGCCACCAACAGGGACAATGAGCAGTTCTTC

d_gene: TRBD1
j_gene: TRBJ1-2
abundance: few
v_gene: TRBV5-1
CDR3aa: CASRSGTGYNYGYTF
CDR3nt: TGCGCCAGCAGGTCCGGGACAGGGTATAACTATGGCTACACCTTC

d_gene: -
j_gene: TRBJ2-3
abundance: few
v_gene: TRBV20-1
CDR3aa: CSAEQGNFGTDTQYF
CDR3nt: TGCAGTGCTGAGCAGGGAAATTTCGGCACAGATACGCAGTATTTT

d_gene: TRBD1
j_gene: TRBJ1-4
abundance: -
v_gene: TRBV6-1
CDR3aa: CASSQPGQGYEKLFF
CDR3nt: TGTGCCAGCAGCCAACCGGGACAGGGGTATGAAAAACTGTTTTTT

d_gene: TRBD2
j_gene: TRBJ2-5
abundance: few
v_gene: TRBV28
CDR3aa: CASSQIAGGLEGETQYF
CDR3nt: TGTGCCAGCAGTCAGATAGCGGGAGGTCTTGAGGGGGAGACCCAGTACTTC

d_gene: TRBD1
j_gene: TRBJ2-7
abundance: -
v_gene: TRBV20-1
CDR3aa: CSAQGDGYEQYF
CDR3nt: TGCAGTGCACAGGGGGATGGCTACGAGCAGTACTTC

d_gene: -
j_gene: TRBJ1-2
abundance: -
v_gene: TRBV9
CDR3aa: CASSVDWTSDYGYTF
CDR3nt: TGTGCCAGCAGCGTAGATTGGACATCGGACTATGGCTACACCTTC

d_gene: -
j_gene: TRBJ2-7
abundance: few
v_gene: TRBV5-1
CDR3aa: CASSLHWEPLDEQYF
CDR3nt: TGCGCCAGCAGCTTGCATTGGGAACCCCTCGACGAGCAGTACTTC

d_gene: -
j_gene: TRBJ2-1
abundance: -
v_gene: TRBV7-3
CDR3aa: CASSLGQGSWNEQFF
CDR3nt: TGTGCCAGCAGCTTAGGGCAGGGTAGTTGGAATGAGCAGTTCTTC

d_gene: -
j_gene: TRBJ2-5
abundance: -
v_gene: TRBV29-1
CDR3aa: CSVETGGAGETQYF
CDR3nt: TGCAGCGTTGAAACCGGGGGCGCCGGGGAGACCCAGTACTTC

d_gene: -
j_gene: TRBJ2-2
abundance: few
v_gene: TRBV7-7
CDR3aa: CASSHGEKGSTGELFF
CDR3nt: TGTGCCAGCAGCCATGGTGAGAAAGGGAGCACCGGGGAGCTGTTTTTT

d_gene: -
j_gene: TRBJ2-1
abundance: many
v_gene: TRBV7-6
CDR3aa: CASSLLGYNEQFF
CDR3nt: TGTGCCAGCAGCTTATTGGGATACAATGAGCAGTTCTTC

d_gene: -
j_gene: TRBJ1-2
abundance: -
v_gene: TRBV12-3/TRBV12-4
CDR3aa: CASSLTEGPGYTF
CDR3nt: TGTGCCAGCAGTTTAACCGAGGGGCCTGGCTACACCTTC

d_gene: -
j_gene: TRBJ1-2
abundance: -
v_gene: TRBV7-9
CDR3aa: CASSLAGGRPNGYTF
CDR3nt: TGTGCCAGCAGCTTAGCCGGGGGGCGCCCGAATGGCTACACCTTC

d_gene: -
j_gene: TRBJ2-7
abundance: -
v_gene: TRBV13
CDR3aa: CASSLGYRVVYEQYF
CDR3nt: TGTGCCAGCAGCTTAGGTTATCGGGTTGTCTACGAGCAGTACTTC